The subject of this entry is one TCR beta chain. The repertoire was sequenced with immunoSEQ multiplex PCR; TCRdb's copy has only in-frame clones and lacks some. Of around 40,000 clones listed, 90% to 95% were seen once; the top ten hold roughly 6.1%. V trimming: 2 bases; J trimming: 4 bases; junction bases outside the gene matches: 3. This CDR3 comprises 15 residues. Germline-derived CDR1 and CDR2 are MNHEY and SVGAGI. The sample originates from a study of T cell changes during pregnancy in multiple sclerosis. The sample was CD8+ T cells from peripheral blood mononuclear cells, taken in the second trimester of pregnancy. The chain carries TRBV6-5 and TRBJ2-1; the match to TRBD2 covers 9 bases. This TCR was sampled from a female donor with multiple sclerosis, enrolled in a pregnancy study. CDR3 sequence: CASSYGGRGYNEQFF. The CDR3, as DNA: TGTGCCAGCAGTTACGGCGGGAGGGGATACAATGAGCAGTTCTTC.